Sequencing of this T cell receptor (beta chain) was carried out in a study of T cells in Graves' hyperthyroidism and ophthalmopathy. General study findings and limits: For ophthalmopathy, model prediction preceded onset by a median approximately 6 months. Most clonotypes expanded in thyroid above 0.001 were likewise present in blood.

Graves' hyperthyroidism was deemed stable absent ophthalmopathy progression within 18 months. Clinicians diagnosed patients from clinical symptoms, serum thyroxine and TRAb, thyroid ultrasound and orbital computed tomography. From RNA transcripts, TCR beta CDR3 regions were amplified. The primer set for the first-round RT-PCR of the TCR CDR3 was HTBI. TCRdb fed the multiplex PCR reads into MiXCR, producing one record per CDR3 protein. Among 600,000 to 750,000 distinct CDR3 sequences listed, about 18% were seen once. This clonotype turned up a few times. Antigen specificity is unknown. The sequencing input was blood. The receptor comes from a middle-aged man with Graves' hyperthyroidism.

CDR3 nucleotide sequence: TGTGCCAGCAGCTTTTCCGGGGGCTCTCAGCCCCAGCATTTT. Residues: CASSFSGGSQPQHF. The V call is TRBV5-5, the J call TRBJ1-5, with D possibly being TRBD1 (6 bases). The germline V gene encodes CDR1 SGHKS and CDR2 YYEKEE (reference sequence). The CDR3 is made up of 14 amino acids. The ends were cut back, 2 bases at V and 6 bases at J, with 12 bases in the middle.